Each of the 14 T cell receptor beta chains below was sequenced from the same sample in a study of shared clonotypes between healthy human individuals. The protocol was immunoSEQ multiplex PCR, while the TCRdb copy is restricted to in-frame clones and leaves out a portion. The sample includes more than 2 million clones, 85% to 95% seen only once; the top ten take about 1.7%. Naive CD8 cells lacked CD45RO, underwent positive selection for CCR7 and left out terminally differentiated effector memory CD45RA+ cells. The sequenced material came from naive CD8+ T cells from PBMCs. The receptors come from a man between 18 and 35 years old in good health. Some clones in this sample may be carry-over from other donors' samples.

The rearrangement links TRBV9 to TRBJ2-3; 11 bases align to TRBD2. This CDR3 contains 17 residues. V lost 2 bases and J lost 0; bases outside the gene matches: 5. CDR1 is SGDLS and CDR2 is YYNGEE in the germline V gene. As DNA, the CDR3 is TGTGCCAGCAGCGTGAAGGGACTAGCGGAGAGCACAGATACGCAGTATTTT. Its protein is CASSVKGLAESTDTQYF.

The chain uses TRBV10-1 and TRBJ2-5, with D maybe TRBD1 (5 bases). This CDR3 comprises 16 residues. Trimming pared 1 base from V and 1 base from J, leaving 13 bases between. CDR1 and CDR2 (germline): WNHNN, SYGVQD (reference sequence). CDR3 coding DNA: TGCGCCAGCAGTGAGTTAAGGGCAGGGCCCCAAGAGACCCAGTACTTC. Translated: CASSELRAGPQETQYF.

This chain links TRBV19 with TRBJ2-7, with 10 bases lining up with TRBD1. Germline V lookup: CDR1 LNHDA, CDR2 SQIVND (reference sequence). The V gene end was trimmed by 6 bases and the J gene end by 2 bases; junction bases not matched to a gene: 7. This CDR3 comprises 15 residues. The CDR3 nucleotides read TGTGCCAGTAGGGCCCGGGACAGGGGCACCTACGAGCAGTACTTC. Encoded protein: CASRARDRGTYEQYF.

The chain has TRBV30 and TRBJ2-3; tentatively, D is TRBD2 (5 bases). CDR3 length equals 14 residues. V lost 1 base and J lost 6, with 14 bases in between. Germline CDR1 reads GTSNPN; CDR2 reads SVGIG (reference sequence). The DNA for the CDR3 is TGTGCCTGGAGTGCGGGAAGGGTGACTGATACGCAGTATTTT. Its translation: CAWSAGRVTDTQYF.

The V call is TRBV19, the J call TRBJ2-6; 8 bases align to TRBD2. Germline values: CDR1 LNHDA, CDR2 SQIVND (reference sequence). After removal of 1 base from V and 0 bases from J, the junction contained 5 bases not matched to a gene. This CDR3 spans 18 amino acids. This chain's CDR3 is CASSIGGRLNSGANVLTF. The CDR3 DNA is TGTGCCAGTAGTATAGGCGGGAGGCTTAACTCTGGGGCCAACGTCCTGACTTTC.

The chain has TRBV5-4 and TRBJ2-7; D is uncertain. The CDR3 covers 13 residues. Looked up from germline, CDR1 is SGHNT and CDR2 is YYREEE (reference sequence). Deletions cut 3 bases from V and 5 bases from J, with 12 bases between. The CDR3 protein is CASSSGPLDEQYF. Here the CDR3 DNA reads TGTGCCAGCAGCTCCGGACCTCTCGACGAGCAGTACTTC.

This rearrangement joins TRBV19 to TRBJ2-5; 10 bases match TRBD2. Germline V gene data show CDR1 as LNHDA and CDR2 as SQIVND (reference sequence). Trimming at V came to 3 bases and at J to 3 bases, leaving 4 bases not matched to a gene. The CDR3 length is 15 residues. The CDR3 here is CASSITTSGKETQYF. CDR3 bases: TGTGCCAGTAGTATTACAACTAGCGGGAAAGAGACCCAGTACTTC.

The chain is built from TRBV7-9 and TRBJ2-7; D gene unclear. V lost 1 base and J lost 0, with 10 bases in between. In germline, CDR1 is SEHNR, CDR2 FQNEAQ (reference sequence). CDR3 length: 15 amino acids. DNA for the CDR3: TGTGCCAGCAGCTTAGTCTACAGTAGCTCCTACGAGCAGTACTTC. It encodes CASSLVYSSSYEQYF.

The chain links TRBV28 to TRBJ2-1, with TRBD2 identical over 12 bases. Germline lookup yields CDR1 MDHEN and CDR2 SYDVKM. This CDR3 spans 20 amino acids. V gave up 4 bases and J gave up 4 bases; unmatched junction bases: 17. In nucleotides, the CDR3 is TGTGCCAGCAGTTCCCCCAGACTAGCGGGAGCCGACTCCCGATACAATGAGCAGTTCTTC. This codes for CASSSPRLAGADSRYNEQFF.

As to this clone: In the same sample, other DNA sequences code for this CDR3. The chain uses TRBV7-8 and TRBJ2-1; 7 bases match TRBD2. The CDR3 is made up of 15 amino acids. The V segment lost 5 bases and the J segment 2 bases; nucleotides outside the gene matches: 6. Germline CDR1 reads SGHVS; CDR2 reads FQNEAQ. As DNA, the CDR3 is TGTGCCAGCAGCCCCTTGGCGGGAGCCTACAATGAGCAGTTCTTC. It codes for CASSPLAGAYNEQFF.

This clone has a single count. V gene TRBV28 combines with J gene TRBJ1-2; tentative D call: TRBD1 (5 bases). Germline V gene lookup returns CDR1 MDHEN and CDR2 SYDVKM. The V end lost 2 bases, the J end lost 7 bases, and 11 bases lay between the germline ends. The CDR3 runs to 13 residues. The CDR3 here is CASSLNQGSGYTF. The CDR3, as DNA: TGTGCCAGCAGTTTAAATCAGGGAAGTGGCTACACCTTC.

CDR3 residues: CASSSRRSEQFF. The CDR3 DNA reads as TGTGCCAGTAGCTCCCGGCGGAGTGAGCAGTTCTTC. The chain combines TRBV19 with TRBJ2-1; D ambiguous. The CDR3 runs to 12 residues. The germline V and J ends were trimmed by 6 bases and 9 bases, with 12 bases remaining between them. Germline V CDR1 and CDR2: LNHDA, SQIVND (reference sequence). Drawing the rest from reference TRBV19 and TRBJ2-1, the complete variable domain is DGGITQSPKYLFRKEGQNVTLSCEQNLNHDAMYWYRQDPGQGLRLIYYSQIVNDFQKGDIAEGYSVSREKKESFPLTVTSAQKNPTAFYLCASSSRRSEQFFGPGTRLTVL.

This clone has only one observation. The gene calls are TRBV28 and TRBJ2-1; D perhaps matches TRBD2 (5 bases). V was clipped by 8 bases and J by 5 bases, with 19 bases between them. The CDR3 has 15 amino acids. Germline assignment: CDR1 MDHEN and CDR2 SYDVKM. CDR3 sequence: CASSGSWVGNNEQFF. CDR3 DNA: TGTGCCAGCTCGGGGTCTTGGGTGGGGAACAATGAGCAGTTCTTC.

The V gene is TRBV27, the J gene TRBJ2-1; 10 bases are a match to TRBD2. Germline CDR1 is MNHEY and CDR2 is SMNVEV (reference sequence). The V segment lost 5 bases and the J segment 0 bases; nucleotides outside the gene matches: 7. The CDR3 is 17 residues long. This CDR3 reads CASSPPGLAASYNEQFF. In DNA, the CDR3 is TGTGCCAGCAGTCCACCAGGACTAGCGGCCTCCTACAATGAGCAGTTCTTC.